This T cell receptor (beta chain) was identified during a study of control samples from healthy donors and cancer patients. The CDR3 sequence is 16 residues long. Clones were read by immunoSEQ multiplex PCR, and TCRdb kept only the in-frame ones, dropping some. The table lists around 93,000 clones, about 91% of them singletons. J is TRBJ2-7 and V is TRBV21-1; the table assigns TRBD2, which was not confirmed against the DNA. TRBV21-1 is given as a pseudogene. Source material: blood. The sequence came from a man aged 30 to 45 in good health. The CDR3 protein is CASSKSPGTLTYEQYF. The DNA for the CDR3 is TGTGCCAGCAGCAAATCTCCGGGGACTCTTACCTACGAGCAGTACTTC.